Sequencing of this T cell receptor (beta chain) was carried out in a study of blood T cells in healthy people across ages. The CDR3 runs 14 residues. CDR1 SEHNR and CDR2 FQNEAQ come from the germline V gene (reference sequence). The use of a sample-barcoded 5' primer and a J-beta primer mix characterized a second PCR of roughly 7 to 11 cycles. One entry per CDR3 protein, called by TCRdb with MiXCR from the 5' RACE reads. The sample lists 850,000 to 1,100,000 distinct CDR3 sequences, around two fifths occurring once. Notes on this clonotype: An end of the junction does not agree with germline; a read error may underlie this.

The chain carries TRBV7-9 and TRBJ2-2; no definite D call. Input material: blood. This TCR came from a man in his late teens or twenties in good health. The CDR3 region has the DNA TGTACCAGCAGCTTAGTTGGGGTCACCGGGGAGCTGTTTTTT. It is translated as CTSSLVGVTGELFF.